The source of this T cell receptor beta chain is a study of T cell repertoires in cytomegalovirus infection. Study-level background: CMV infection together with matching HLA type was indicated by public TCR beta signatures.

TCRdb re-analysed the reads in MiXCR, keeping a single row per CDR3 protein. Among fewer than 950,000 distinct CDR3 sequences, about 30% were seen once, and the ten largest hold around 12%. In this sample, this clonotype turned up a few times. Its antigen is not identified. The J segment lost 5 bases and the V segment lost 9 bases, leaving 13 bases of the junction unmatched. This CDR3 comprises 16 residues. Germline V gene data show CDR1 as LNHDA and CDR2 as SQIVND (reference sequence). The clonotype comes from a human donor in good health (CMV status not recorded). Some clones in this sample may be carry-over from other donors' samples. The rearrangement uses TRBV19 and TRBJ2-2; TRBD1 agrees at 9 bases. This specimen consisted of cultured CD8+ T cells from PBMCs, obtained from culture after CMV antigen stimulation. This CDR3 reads CASWTGEESWTGELFF. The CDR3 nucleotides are TGTGCCAGCTGGACAGGGGAGGAAAGTTGGACCGGGGAGCTGTTTTTT.